This T cell receptor beta chain stems from a study of shared clonotypes between healthy human individuals. Study results and limitations: Sampling covered blood only; tissue repertoires likely differ.

Profiled with immunoSEQ multiplex PCR; TCRdb holds only in-frame clones, not every one. Of around 1.1 million clones in the sample, around three quarters are singletons; the top ten hold approximately 0.9%. V lost 3 bases and J lost 2, with 17 bases in between. CDR1 and CDR2 from the germline V gene are SEHNR and FQNEAQ (reference sequence). The length of the CDR3 is 16 residues. Division of CD4+ cells produced a CD45RA+ naive subset and a CD45RA-negative memory subset. In regard to this clone: Its antigen is as yet unknown.

V is TRBV7-9 and J is TRBJ2-7, with a tentative D call TRBD1 (6 bases). The sample taken for sequencing was memory CD4+ T cells from PBMCs. The sample's subset: CD45RA-negative fraction. The sequence was collected from a man aged 18-30 years in good health. Some clones in this sample may be carry-over from other donors' samples. In DNA, the CDR3 is TGTGCCAGCAGCTTGACTCGGTCGCAGGGGACCTACGAGCAGTACTTC. This codes for CASSLTRSQGTYEQYF.